This T cell receptor (beta chain) derives from a study of vaccination and CD4 T cells after COVID-19. Oncomine TCR Beta short-read sequencing was applied to DNA from cultured CD4+ T cells. TCRdb re-derived calls from the PCR reads in MiXCR, one entry per CDR3 protein. This table has 15,000 to 20,000 distinct CDR3 sequences, roughly 56% appearing once. Study-level results: Median reactive clonotypes, those recognizing SARS-CoV-2, rose from 21 to 38, not significantly.

Stated treatment: roughly 10-day PBMC culture with coronavirus spike peptide pools or control peptides (ViraFEST assay). Peptide pools at approximately 11 ug/ml stimulated two million PBMCs per well with about 9.1 IU/ml IL-2. Germline CDR1 reads DFQATT; CDR2 reads SNEGSKA (reference sequence). Deletions cut 1 base from V and 0 bases from J, with 12 bases between. The CDR3 length is 15 residues. Regarding this clonotype: Antigen unknown.

The chain is built from TRBV20-1 and TRBJ1-1, with TRBD1 as a possible D gene (6 bases). The sequenced sample consisted of CD4+ T cells from blood, cultured in vitro. This clonotype originated in a human donor who had recovered from COVID-19. The chain's CDR3 is CSARVGGGMNTEAFF. The CDR3 nucleotides read TGCAGTGCTAGAGTTGGGGGGGGCATGAACACTGAAGCTTTCTTT.